This entry lists 25 T cell receptor beta chains sequenced from one sample in a study of graft-versus-host responses after intestinal transplantation. Some clones are missing from TCRdb's copy, which holds only in-frame ones; the method was immunoSEQ multiplex PCR. The data contain about 2,500 clones, just over 90% of them singletons. Sample: PBMCs, taken around 20 days after intestinal transplant. Receptors originate from a human patient who received an intestinal transplant, so some T cells may come from the graft donor.

This chain uses TRBV7-2 with TRBJ2-7, with TRBD1 matching 10 bases. The length of the CDR3 is 16 residues. Germline loops: CDR1 SGHTA, CDR2 FQGNSA. J gave up 4 bases and V 1 base, and 7 bases lay outside the gene matches. This chain's CDR3 is CASSLEGTGVGYEQYF. CDR3 nucleotide sequence: TGTGCCAGCAGCTTAGAAGGGACAGGGGTGGGGTACGAGCAGTACTTC.

This chain joins TRBV2 and TRBJ2-1; 7 nucleotides agree with TRBD1. Trimming removed 5 bases from V and 5 bases from J; junction bases left unmatched: 9. The CDR3 extends over 15 amino acids. CDR1 and CDR2 (germline): SNHLY, FYNNEI. CDR3 nucleotides: TGTGCCAGCAGTCCAATCGACAGGGCCAACAATGAGCAGTTCTTC. It specifies CASSPIDRANNEQFF.

This chain uses TRBV6-5 with TRBJ2-3; maybe TRBD2 (6 bases). The CDR3 has 14 amino acids. Trimming removed 2 bases from V and 4 bases from J, with 10 bases in between. Germline V gene data show CDR1 as MNHEY and CDR2 as SVGAGI. In DNA, the CDR3 is TGTGCCAGCAGTTACCGGGGGAGATCAGATACGCAGTATTTT. Protein: CASSYRGRSDTQYF.

The chain is built from TRBV7-9 and TRBJ2-2; 8 nucleotides match TRBD1. The length of the CDR3 is 16 residues. Per germline, CDR1 SEHNR and CDR2 FQNEAQ (reference sequence). V dropped 0 bases and J dropped 7; count of bases not matched to a gene: 7. Here the CDR3 DNA reads TGTGCCAGCAGCTTAGCCGTGGACAGGGCGAACGGGGAGCTGTTTTTT. It specifies CASSLAVDRANGELFF.

This clone was found once. This chain uses TRBV4-3 with TRBJ2-2; TRBD1 might be the D (6 bases). Trimming pared 0 bases from V and 2 bases from J, leaving 10 bases between. The CDR3 runs 16 residues. Germline V gives CDR1 LGHNA, CDR2 YSLEER. CDR3 amino acids: CASSQEGTSNTGELFF. The CDR3 bases are TGCGCCAGCAGCCAAGAAGGGACATCAAACACCGGGGAGCTGTTTTTT.

The chain has TRBV21-1 and TRBJ1-3. TRBV21-1 counts as a pseudogene. CDR3 length: 17 amino acids. CDR3 in amino acids: CASSSKVLQHARNTIYF. DNA of the CDR3: TGTGCCAGCAGTAGCAAAGTGCTACAACACGCACGAAACACCATATATTTT.

The chain couples TRBV28 to TRBJ1-2, with D perhaps matching TRBD1 (6 bases). This CDR3 is 14 amino acids long. Trimming pared 5 bases from V and 6 bases from J, leaving 16 bases between. CDR1 and CDR2 from the germline V gene are MDHEN and SYDVKM. As DNA, the CDR3 is TGTGCCAGCAGTCCCCCCCGGGCAGGGGATGGCTACACCTTC. This codes for CASSPPRAGDGYTF.

V usage is TRBV7-9 and J usage is TRBJ1-3; the D is unclear. The ends were cut back, 5 bases at V and 0 bases at J, with 8 bases in the middle. The V gene's germline CDR1 is SEHNR and CDR2 FQNEAQ (reference sequence). The CDR3 length is 14 residues. In DNA form, the CDR3 reads TGTGCCAGCAGCCCGGGGATCTCTGGAAACACCATATATTTT. This sequence encodes CASSPGISGNTIYF.

This rearrangement joins TRBV27 to TRBJ2-3; perhaps TRBD2 as D (6 bases). Germline loops: CDR1 MNHEY, CDR2 SMNVEV (reference sequence). V dropped 2 bases and J dropped 2 bases, with 17 bases sitting between them. The CDR3 is 17 residues long. The CDR3 loop is CASSLPKEEGYTDTQYF. DNA of the CDR3: TGTGCCAGCAGTTTACCTAAAGAGGAGGGATACACAGATACGCAGTATTTT.

V is TRBV7-9 and J is TRBJ2-3; D is uncertain. The CDR3 sequence is 12 residues long. Deletions cut 3 bases from V and 2 bases from J, with 3 bases between. Germline lookup yields CDR1 SEHNR and CDR2 FQNEAQ (reference sequence). The CDR3 sequence is CASSFYTDTQYF. In DNA form, the CDR3 reads TGTGCCAGCAGCTTTTACACAGATACGCAGTATTTT.

The J gene is TRBJ2-3, the V gene TRBV19; 8 bases fit TRBD2. Germline V gives CDR1 LNHDA, CDR2 SQIVND (reference sequence). The CDR3 has 16 amino acids. Trimming cost V 3 bases and J 9 bases; bases outside gene matches: 14. CDR3 nucleotides: TGTGCCAGTAGTATCCCACTAGCGGAGCCTTTTGGGACGCAGTATTTT. This translates into CASSIPLAEPFGTQYF.

V and J are TRBV19 and TRBJ1-2; no clear D gene. The V end lost 5 bases, the J end lost 8 bases, and 12 bases lay between the germline ends. Per the germline V gene, CDR1 is LNHDA and CDR2 is SQIVND (reference sequence). This CDR3 has 12 residues. The CDR3 region is CASSSRLEGYTF. The CDR3, as DNA: TGTGCCAGTAGTTCTCGACTCGAGGGCTACACCTTC. The variable domain in full, completed from reference TRBV19 and TRBJ1-2, reads DGGITQSPKYLFRKEGQNVTLSCEQNLNHDAMYWYRQDPGQGLRLIYYSQIVNDFQKGDIAEGYSVSREKKESFPLTVTSAQKNPTAFYLCASSSRLEGYTFGSGTRLTVV.

The chain is built from TRBV7-9 and TRBJ2-7; the D gene is possibly TRBD1 (6 bases). The germline V gene encodes CDR1 SEHNR and CDR2 FQNEAQ (reference sequence). This CDR3 has 14 amino acids. V was pared by 5 bases and J by 2 bases, with 13 bases between. The CDR3: CASSDRAGAYEQYF. CDR3 coding DNA: TGTGCCAGCAGCGACAGAGCAGGGGCCTACGAGCAGTACTTC.

This chain joins TRBV5-1 and TRBJ2-7; 7 bases fit TRBD1. Germline lookup yields CDR1 SGHRS and CDR2 YFSETQ. J gave up 2 bases and V 4 bases, and 6 bases lay outside the gene matches. CDR3 length: 14 amino acids. DNA of the CDR3: TGCGCCAGCAGCAGAGGGACAGACACCTACGAGCAGTACTTC. It yields the protein CASSRGTDTYEQYF.

The genes are TRBV2 and TRBJ2-4; D not certain. V lost 4 bases and J lost 7, with 26 bases in between. This CDR3 comprises 18 residues. Germline CDR1 reads SNHLY; CDR2 reads FYNNEI. The DNA for the CDR3 is TGTGCCAGCAGTGCCTCCGCTCCACGAGGCTCACGTGGCAACATTCAGTACTTC. Protein sequence: CASSASAPRGSRGNIQYF. Combining the CDR3 with reference TRBV2 and TRBJ2-4 gives the whole variable domain EPEVTQTPSHQVTQMGQEVILRCVPISNHLYFYWYRQILGQKVEFLVSFYNNEISEKSEIFDDQFSVERPDGSNFTLKIRSTKLEDSAMYFCASSASAPRGSRGNIQYFGAGTRLSVL.

The chain couples TRBV18 to TRBJ2-3; a weak D match, TRBD2 (5 bases). The CDR3 spans 15 residues. V was shortened by 5 bases and J by 3 bases, with 15 bases between the two germline ends. The germline CDR1 and CDR2 sequences are KGHSH and LQKENI. The chain's CDR3 is CASSLGLQVTDTQYF. The CDR3 DNA reads as TGTGCCAGCTCATTAGGACTCCAGGTAACAGATACGCAGTATTTT. Variable domain in full (rest from reference TRBV18 and TRBJ2-3): NAGVMQNPRHLVRRRGQEARLRCSPMKGHSHVYWYRQLPEEGLKFMVYLQKENIIDESGMPKERFSAEFPKEGPSILRIQQVVRGDSAAYFCASSLGLQVTDTQYFGPGTRLTVL.

The genes are TRBV28 and TRBJ2-4; D perhaps matches TRBD1 (5 bases). The germline gives CDR1 MDHEN, CDR2 SYDVKM. This CDR3 spans 21 amino acids. Between the trimmed V and J ends, which lost 1 base and 0 bases, there was a span of 25 bases. In nucleotides, the CDR3 is TGTGCCAGCAGTTTATCCCCCTCATCCGACAGATACACCGAAGCCAAAAACATTCAGTACTTC. Its translation: CASSLSPSSDRYTEAKNIQYF. Supplemented by reference TRBV28 and TRBJ2-4, the full variable domain reads DVKVTQSSRYLVKRTGEKVFLECVQDMDHENMFWYRQDPGLGLRLIYFSYDVKMKEKGDIPEGYSVSREKKERFSLILESASTNQTSMYLCASSLSPSSDRYTEAKNIQYFGAGTRLSVL.

This clone was recorded only once. V usage is TRBV6-1 and J usage is TRBJ2-5; D might be TRBD2 (6 bases). V lost 5 bases to trimming and J lost 5 bases, with 9 bases between them. The length of the CDR3 is 12 residues. Germline lookup yields CDR1 MNHNS and CDR2 SASEGT. The CDR3 spells CASSLGRETQYF. In DNA, the CDR3 is TGTGCCAGCAGTCTAGGGAGGGAGACCCAGTACTTC.

The chain employs TRBV2 and TRBJ2-7, with TRBD1 identical over 8 bases. Per the germline V gene, CDR1 is SNHLY and CDR2 is FYNNEI. J lost 0 bases, V lost 4 bases, and 2 bases had no gene match. The CDR3 length is 14 residues. CDR3 loop: CASSGQGTSYEQYV. CDR3 sequence (DNA): TGTGCCAGCAGTGGACAGGGGACCTCCTACGAGCAGTACGTC.

The CDR3 loop is CASRRLSTVQETQYF. Here the CDR3 DNA reads TGTGCCAGCAGGCGACTCTCGACAGTACAAGAGACCCAGTACTTC. The V and J genes are TRBV6-6 and TRBJ2-5, with D possibly being TRBD1 (5 bases). V dropped 6 bases and J dropped 2 bases, with 16 bases sitting between them. The CDR3 is 15 amino acids. Germline values: CDR1 MNHNY, CDR2 SVGAGI (reference sequence).

In this sample, this clone turned up once. The V call is TRBV11-2, the J call TRBJ2-1; the match to TRBD2 covers 7 bases. Trimming took 6 bases from V and 7 from J; bases not matched to a gene: 12. CDR1 is SGHAT, CDR2 FQNNGV, per germline. The CDR3 has 15 amino acids. CDR3 DNA: TGTGCCAGCAGGGCTCCCGGGACTAACTCAAATGAGCAGTTCTTC. Residues: CASRAPGTNSNEQFF.

The chain links TRBV10-2 to TRBJ1-2; TRBD1 matches 8 bases. The CDR3 has 12 residues. Unmatched junction bases numbered 2, after V lost 8 bases and J lost 3 bases. The germline CDR1 and CDR2 sequences are WSHSY and SAAADI. CDR3: CASQQGDYGYTF. In DNA form, the CDR3 reads TGCGCCAGCCAACAGGGGGACTATGGCTACACCTTC.

The chain links TRBV19 to TRBJ1-6; tentative D call: TRBD1 (6 bases). The germline CDR1 and CDR2 sequences are LNHDA and SQIVND (reference sequence). The ends were cut back, 3 bases at V and 4 bases at J, with 7 bases in the middle. The CDR3 is 14 amino acids. The CDR3 DNA reads TGTGCCAGTAGTATCGGACAGTATAATTCACCCCTCCACTTT. It yields the protein CASSIGQYNSPLHF.

The rearrangement uses TRBV2 and TRBJ2-1; TRBD2 matches 10 bases. This CDR3 comprises 15 residues. The V gene's germline CDR1 is SNHLY and CDR2 FYNNEI. Unmatched junction bases numbered 9, after V lost 3 bases and J lost 10 bases. CDR3 residues: CASSDGLAGAGEQFF. CDR3 DNA sequence: TGTGCCAGCAGTGATGGTCTAGCGGGAGCTGGGGAGCAGTTCTTC.

This chain connects TRBV4-2 to TRBJ2-5, with TRBD2 matching 9 bases. The germline CDR1 and CDR2 sequences are LGHNA and YNFKEQ. J lost 1 base, V lost 6 bases, and 9 bases had no gene match. The CDR3 has 16 amino acids. The CDR3 sequence: CASRLSGGSVQETQYF. The CDR3 nucleotides are TGTGCCAGCAGACTCAGCGGGGGGAGCGTCCAAGAGACCCAGTACTTC.